This T cell receptor beta chain was sequenced for a study of human T cells and chemical hapten exposure. General study results and limits: Relative to control repertoires, expanded TCRs gave rise to significantly more large CDR3 similarity clusters.

Described time point: pre-sensitization, week 0. Treatment specified: therapeutic diphenylcyclopropenone sensitization with weekly scalp DPC. TCRdb reprocessed the RACE reads via MiXCR and lists one record per CDR3 protein. The table has some 250,000 distinct CDR3 sequences, roughly 8% seen once; the top ten hold 0.9% to 1.5%. In this sample, this clonotype turned up a few times. Its antigen is not identified. The CDR3 length is 15 residues. The germline V gene encodes CDR1 LGHNA and CDR2 YSLEER. With 0 bases removed from V and 2 bases from J, the gap between germline ends came to 10 bases. The V gene is TRBV4-3, the J gene TRBJ2-5; D uncertain. Specimen: whole blood, collected in connection with sensitization to the hapten diphenylcyclopropenone (DPC). The receptor was derived from a man aged 18 to 29 with alopecia areata. Some clones in this sample may be carry-over from other donors' samples. CDR3 sequence: CASSQDGRVQETQYF. The CDR3 region has the DNA TGCGCCAGCAGCCAAGATGGAAGAGTACAAGAGACCCAGTACTTC.